A single TCR beta chain is shown here with its context. Only a few counts were recorded for this clone. The clone's antigen remains unknown. Base qualities are not provided; no much larger clone lies one nucleotide away. From its cysteine to its phenylalanine, the CDR3 spans 14 amino acids. This entry keeps only the CDR3 DNA: 42 bases, framed from base 1. CDR1 and CDR2, per the germline V gene, are KGHSH and LQKENI. After removal of 6 bases from V and 5 bases from J, the junction retains 7 bases not matched to a gene. This sample was included in a study of beta chain features in type 1 diabetes (dated by TCRdb to about 2018). In terms of the full investigation: Mean age, gender distribution, total cell number and subset yield did not differ between patients and healthy donors. A total of 107,917,701 sorted cells were examined across all samples, and the number of cells per subset was strongly correlated with RNA yield. The study compared TCRB repertoires of sorted circulating CD4+ T cell subsets between recently diagnosed type 1 diabetes patients and matched healthy donors. Regulatory and stem cell-like memory subsets were obtained from only 8 patients and roughly 8 healthy donors, while naive and central memory subsets were obtained from all 30 or so donors. Broader findings and caveats from the paper: The naive, central memory and regulatory TCRB repertoires appeared to resemble one another more closely among patients than among healthy donors. Because the HLA sub-analyses included only small numbers of individuals, any influence of HLA type on TCRB rearrangement was left unresolved. A moderate but significant shortening of TCRB CDR3 length was observed in type 1 diabetes patients in all four CD4+ subsets. PCR may preferentially amplify shorter templates, but because patient and control samples were amplified and corrected together, any resulting skew would affect both groups equally. At VDJ recombination sites, patients with type 1 diabetes made fewer insertions and deleted more nucleotides, a pattern implying thymic rearrangement abnormalities. Because cDNA rather than genomic DNA was sequenced, highly expressing activated cells could have been over-represented, although no difference in activation and CD3 levels was found between groups.

The entire amount of isolated RNA was reverse transcribed using the High Capacity cDNA Reverse Transcription Kit, so the sequenced TCRB transcripts were expressed ones. Naive, central memory and regulatory T cell samples underwent deep immunoSEQ sequencing, averaging about 3.3 million total reads per sample. Sorted cells were lysed in RLT buffer and RNA was extracted with DNase-treated RNeasy Micro or Mini kits, depending on cell number. Each cell subset was processed on its own to prevent cross-contamination, while patient and healthy donor samples were processed together. The immunoSEQ multiplex PCR was used to amplify TCRB sequences from cDNA, yielding 87-bp fragments that span the CDR3 region. Amplicons were sequenced on the Illumina HiSeq platform. The study's own analysis went as follows. Synthetic template baselines were used to correct PCR bias computationally, reads within Hamming distance 2 were collapsed together, and singletons that could not be merged were discarded. By aligning reads against IMGT, V, D and J genes, CDR3 length, and insertions or deletions at six rearrangement sites were assigned. Within each subset, clonotype counts were normalized to the number of sorted cells before true diversity and Gini coefficients were calculated with the tcR R package. The overlap coefficient, calculated on TCRB nucleotide sequences, was used to quantify repertoire sharing. The immuneACCESS repertoire file appears here via TCRdb, limited to in-frame rearrangements. These files lack a portion of the clones; in checked studies, under half of the deficit traces to unresolved V genes, and the cause of the others is not known. V and J calls and clone size come straight from that table; D and trimming were deduced from the DNA. The sample records about 290,000 clones, 8% of which are singletons. Of the sample, about 0.93% falls within the top ten clones.

From each donor, a single peripheral blood sample of approximately 0.11 L on average was drawn into heparinised tubes. Using a panel that included CD45RO, CCR7, CD25, CD127, CD95 and CD27, naive, central memory, regulatory and stem cell-like memory CD4+ T cells were sorted on a BD FACSAria II. Purity was above 98% for every sorted population. Right away, PBMCs were isolated by Lymphoprep density gradient centrifugation and were stained directly, with no culture step. So that batch effects would be minimized, each experiment stained and sorted samples in pairs, pairing one healthy donor with one patient.

Recombination joined TRBV18 with TRBJ2-5, with 9 junctional bases fitting TRBD2. The TCR was taken from a woman aged 18-29 years in good health. Sequences were obtained from central memory CD4+ T cells from blood. The CDR3 reads CASSPGLAHETQYF. At the DNA level, the sequence is TGTGCCAGCTCCCCGGGACTAGCTCATGAGACCCAGTACTTC.